This TCR beta chain appears in the sequencing data of a study of T cell responses to AZD1222 COVID-19 vaccine. Findings and caveats of the study: Donors in the cohort were predominantly white British and more often female, and clonal diversity was possibly underestimated. Regions 160-218 and 743-854 dominated among vaccine-associated CD4 TCRs spanning spike. Repertoire samples came only from after the peak T cell response.

Method: immunoSEQ multiplex PCR; TCRdb's copy keeps in-frame clones and lacks some. The sample has 68,000 or so clones; about 88% are singletons. Remarks on this clone: No antigen is known for it.

The length of the CDR3 is 14 residues. This clonotype was obtained from an adult in good health. The sample in question was peripheral blood, obtained on day 0 of AZD1222 vaccination. This chain connects TRBV21-1 to TRBJ2-7; TRBD1 reflects the table's D call only, with no check against the DNA. TRBV21-1 is a listed pseudogene. The chain's CDR3 is CASIADRSTYEQYF. CDR3 in DNA: TGTGCCAGCATCGCGGACAGGTCCACCTACGAGCAGTACTTC.